These T cell receptor beta chains were read from a single sample in a study of cytomegalovirus exposure and HLA in healthy donors. Sequencing was performed with immunoSEQ multiplex PCR; in TCRdb, only in-frame clones are kept and a portion is missing. The data show around 150,000 clones, 70% seen once. Source material: PBMCs. All receptors derive from a man between 18 and 35 years old in good health and CMV-seropositive. CDR3s include the opening cysteine and the closing phenylalanine or tryptophan. A D gene is named only where the DNA matches it firmly. Expanded clones are given a class, and other clones once, few, many or no size at all.

D gene | J gene | V gene | clone size | CDR3 DNA | CDR3 protein
TRBD1 | TRBJ1-2 | TRBV6-1 | - | TGTGCCAGCAGTGAAGGCTGGGGACAGGCCGGCTATGGCTACACCTTC | CASSEGWGQAGYGYTF
- | TRBJ2-3 | TRBV19 | - | TGTGCCAGTAGTCGAACAGGGAGCACAGATACGCAGTATTTT | CASSRTGSTDTQYF
TRBD1 | TRBJ1-1 | TRBV15 | - | TGTGCCACCAGCAGAACACAGGGGGCTGGAACTGAAGCTTTCTTT | CATSRTQGAGTEAFF
TRBD2 | TRBJ2-3 | TRBV7-8 | few | TGTGCCAGCAGCGAGGGAGGTGGTAGCGGGGTCACGCAGTATTTT | CASSEGGGSGVTQYF
TRBD1 | TRBJ2-3 | TRBV6-1 | - | TGTGCCAGCAGTTTTGGACAGGGCTCAGATACGCAGTATTTT | CASSFGQGSDTQYF
- | TRBJ1-4 | TRBV25-1 | - | TGTGCCAGCAGTGAAGACAGGATAAATGAAAAACTGTTTTTT | CASSEDRINEKLFF
TRBD1 | TRBJ1-2 | TRBV13 | once | TGTGCCAGCAGTTTCAGGGGGACGGAACGCTATGGCTACACCTTC | CASSFRGTERYGYTF
- | TRBJ1-1 | TRBV7-2 | - | TGTGCCAGCAGCTTAGTTTCGTTGGGGGGGGAAGCTTTCTTT | CASSLVSLGGEAFF
TRBD1 | TRBJ1-4 | TRBV5-1 | - | TGCGCCAGCAGCGACACAGGGGGAGGAGAAAAACTGTTTTTT | CASSDTGGGEKLFF
- | TRBJ1-1 | TRBV6-1 | - | TGTGCCAGTCGGAGGGAGGGGACTGAAGCTTTCTTT | CASRREGTEAFF
- | TRBJ1-5 | TRBV28 | - | TGTGCCAGCAGTTTCGAGGGATCGGGCAATCAGCCCCAGCATTTT | CASSFEGSGNQPQHF
- | TRBJ1-4 | TRBV15 | few | TGTGCCACCAGCAGAGCTGCAACTAATGAAAAACTGTTTTTT | CATSRAATNEKLFF
- | TRBJ1-2 | TRBV4-2 | few | TGTGCCAGCAGCCAAGGGGGCAGGGAGGCCTATGGCTACACCTTC | CASSQGGREAYGYTF
- | TRBJ1-3 | TRBV6-1 | - | TGTGCCAGCAGTGAATTAGACAGGCTACTCTCTGGAAACACCATATATTTT | CASSELDRLLSGNTIYF
TRBD1 | TRBJ1-2 | TRBV6-6 | once | TGTGCCAGCAGCCTGGGACAGAACTATGGCTACACCTTC | CASSLGQNYGYTF
TRBD2 | TRBJ2-5 | TRBV11-2 | - | TGTGCCAGCAGCTCTATAGCGGGACAAGAGACCCAGTACTTC | CASSSIAGQETQYF
TRBD1 | TRBJ2-2 | TRBV15 | - | TGTGCCACCAGCAGAACACGACAGGGCCCCGGGGAGCTGTTTTTT | CATSRTRQGPGELFF
- | TRBJ1-1 | TRBV27 | - | TGTGCCAGCCGGGTGGGGAGCATGAACACTGAAGCTTTCTTT | CASRVGSMNTEAFF
- | TRBJ1-3 | TRBV11-2 | - | TGTGCCAGCAGCTTCGCGGGGGCTTCTGGAAACACCATATATTTT | CASSFAGASGNTIYF
TRBD1 | TRBJ1-2 | TRBV18 | - | TGTGCCAGCTCACCCCGGGGACAGGATGGCTACACCTTC | CASSPRGQDGYTF
- | TRBJ2-3 | TRBV4-1 | few | TGCGCCAGCAGTCCAACTGCTAGCACAGATACGCAGTATTTT | CASSPTASTDTQYF
- | TRBJ1-2 | TRBV6-1 | - | TGTGCCAGCCAGACAAGTTGGAACTATGGCTACACCTTC | CASQTSWNYGYTF
TRBD1 | TRBJ1-2 | TRBV5-1 | - | TGCGCCAGCAGCCTGGGGACAGGGGTCTATGGCTACACCTTC | CASSLGTGVYGYTF
- | TRBJ1-2 | TRBV4-1 | - | TGCGCCAGCAGCCAAGGACGGGACTTACACTCCTATGGCTACACCTTC | CASSQGRDLHSYGYTF
TRBD1 | TRBJ1-4 | TRBV6-1 | - | TGTGCCAGCAGTGAAGCGCAGGGACAGGGGAGTGAAAAACTGTTTTTT | CASSEAQGQGSEKLFF
- | TRBJ1-4 | TRBV19 | - | TGTGCCAGTAGTCTCGTCGACAGCCACAATGAAAAACTGTTTTTT | CASSLVDSHNEKLFF
- | TRBJ1-5 | TRBV27 | - | TGTGCCAGCAGTTTATCAGGACAGTCCTATCAGCCCCAGCATTTT | CASSLSGQSYQPQHF
- | TRBJ1-5 | TRBV6-5 | - | TGTGCCAGCAGTTACTCAGGGGTCAGGCAGCCCCAGCATTTT | CASSYSGVRQPQHF
- | TRBJ1-2 | TRBV5-5 | - | TGTGCCAGCAGCCCGTCAACGGATGGCTACACCTTC | CASSPSTDGYTF
TRBD1 | TRBJ1-6 | TRBV5-1 | - | TGCGCCAGCAGCCCCGGACAGGGTAATTCACCCCTCCACTTT | CASSPGQGNSPLHF
TRBD2 | TRBJ2-3 | TRBV27 | - | TGTGCCAGCAGTTTAGACTCGGGGGGGCCAGATACGCAGTATTTT | CASSLDSGGPDTQYF
- | TRBJ2-5 | TRBV19 | - | TGTGCCAGTAGTATCCAGGGAATAGAGACCCAGTACTTC | CASSIQGIETQYF
- | TRBJ2-1 | TRBV10-3 | - | TGTGCCATCAGTGGCCGGACTATAGAGGGGCAGTTCTTC | CAISGRTIEGQFF
- | TRBJ2-3 | TRBV28 | few | TGTGCCAGCAGTTTAAGAGGCACAGATACGCAGTATTTT | CASSLRGTDTQYF
- | TRBJ2-1 | TRBV19 | few | TGTGCCAGCGGGGTTCCGAGCTCCTACAATGAGCAGTTCTTC | CASGVPSSYNEQFF
- | TRBJ1-2 | TRBV29-1 | - | TGCAGCGTTGTGACGAGGGGCTACACCTTC | CSVVTRGYTF
TRBD1 | TRBJ1-4 | TRBV28 | - | TGTGCCAGCAGTCTACCGACAGGGCCTAATGAAAAACTGTTTTTT | CASSLPTGPNEKLFF
- | TRBJ1-1 | TRBV29-1 | - | TGCAGCGTTGGACGGGTGAACACTGAAGCTTTCTTT | CSVGRVNTEAFF
TRBD1 | TRBJ2-1 | TRBV18 | few | TGTGCCAGCTCCCTATCGTCCGGGACAGGGGCATCCAATGAGCAGTTCTTC | CASSLSSGTGASNEQFF
- | TRBJ1-4 | TRBV30 | - | TGTGCCTGGAGTAGGGGTGGTTTTGAAAAACTGTTTTTT | CAWSRGGFEKLFF
TRBD1 | TRBJ1-2 | TRBV7-9 | - | TGTGCCAGCAGCTTAGGGGACAGGGTTAGCTCTGGCTACACCTTC | CASSLGDRVSSGYTF
TRBD1 | TRBJ1-2 | TRBV7-9 | - | TGTGCCAGCAGCTTGATCGGACAGGGACAAGTCAGCTACACCTTC | CASSLIGQGQVSYTF
- | TRBJ2-3 | TRBV4-2 | - | TGTGCCAGCAGCCTAGCGGCCCTGGTGGGGGATACGCAGTATTTT | CASSLAALVGDTQYF
- | TRBJ2-1 | TRBV5-1 | - | TGCGCCAGCAGCTTGACAGGCTACAATGAGCAGTTCTTC | CASSLTGYNEQFF
TRBD1 | TRBJ1-1 | TRBV10-1 | once | TGCGCCAGCAGGTCGGGACAGATGAACACTGAAGCTTTCTTT | CASRSGQMNTEAFF
- | TRBJ2-5 | TRBV7-9 | few | TGTGCCAGCAGCAGGTCCGGGGAAGGAGAGACCCAGTACTTC | CASSRSGEGETQYF
- | TRBJ2-1 | TRBV11-2 | - | TGTGCCAGCACCGGGGGTCTTTACAATGAGCAGTTCTTC | CASTGGLYNEQFF
- | TRBJ1-5 | TRBV7-2 | few | TGTGCCAGCAGCTTAGCGGGAGGGCCCCAGCATTTT | CASSLAGGPQHF
- | TRBJ2-2 | TRBV4-1 | - | TGCGCCAGCAGCCAAGATCTTGACTGGCCTACCGGGGAGCTGTTTTTT | CASSQDLDWPTGELFF
- | TRBJ2-6 | TRBV6-1 | - | TGTGCCAGCAGTGTCCGAGCCTCTGGGGCCAACGTCCTGACTTTC | CASSVRASGANVLTF